The TCR beta chain described here comes from a study of T cell changes during pregnancy in multiple sclerosis. CDR1 SEHNR and CDR2 FQNEAQ come from the germline V gene (reference sequence). CDR3 length: 13 amino acids. The V segment lost 5 bases and the J segment 10 bases; nucleotides outside the gene matches: 8. This table comes from immunoSEQ multiplex PCR, and its TCRdb copy is limited to in-frame clones, with some not included. The repertoire includes over 45,000 clones, over 90% of them detected once, and roughly 2.5% sits in the top ten. The chain links TRBV7-9 to TRBJ1-1; 9 bases are a match to TRBD1. The source material was CD8+ T cells from peripheral blood mononuclear cells, sampled in the third trimester of pregnancy. The receptor's source is a female donor with multiple sclerosis, enrolled in a pregnancy study. This CDR3 is CASSAVTGQGAFF. The CDR3 nucleotides are TGTGCCAGCAGCGCGGTAACGGGACAGGGAGCTTTCTTT.